Listed here are 32 T cell receptor beta chains from one sample, sequenced in a study of blood T cell repertoires in COVID-19. Sequencing was performed with immunoSEQ multiplex PCR; in TCRdb, only in-frame clones are kept and a portion is missing. This sample has around 270,000 clones, with 88% found just once. The sample taken for sequencing was PBMCs or T cells enriched from blood (not recorded which). The receptors here all came from a woman in her forties who had been exposed to COVID-19.

This clone has only one observation. This chain connects TRBV2 to TRBJ2-7; the D is unclear. The CDR3 has 14 amino acids. Germline CDR1 reads SNHLY; CDR2 reads FYNNEI. V was trimmed by 6 bases and J by 7 bases, leaving 19 bases between them. Here the CDR3 DNA reads TGTGCCAGCAGCGACGTTAGCCTCACGGGTGAGCAGTACTTC. Translating it yields CASSDVSLTGEQYF.

J is TRBJ1-3 and V is TRBV28; 7 bases agree with TRBD1. J lost 4 bases, V lost 8 bases, and 8 bases had no gene match. Germline CDR1 reads MDHEN; CDR2 reads SYDVKM. The CDR3 has 14 residues. The CDR3 DNA sequence: TGTGCCAGCGCGAGACAGGGATCCGGAAACACCATATATTTT. It codes for CASARQGSGNTIYF.

CDR3 amino acids: CASSYSNLYGSTKFF. The DNA for the CDR3 is TGTGCCAGCAGTTACTCTAACCTATACGGGAGTACCAAGTTCTTC. The genes are TRBV6-2 or TRBV6-3 and TRBJ2-1; D possibly corresponds to TRBD2 (6 bases). The V and J ends lost 0 bases and 14 bases respectively, with 20 bases between them. Germline V gives CDR1 MNHEY, CDR2 SVGEGT. This CDR3 has 15 residues.

The chain joins TRBV12-3 or TRBV12-4 to TRBJ1-2; D unclear. Trimming removed 6 bases from V and 7 bases from J, with 12 bases in between. The CDR3 totals 12 residues. CDR3 in amino acids: CASRQPPGGYTF. The CDR3 coding sequence is TGTGCCAGCAGGCAGCCACCGGGTGGCTACACCTTC.

This chain joins TRBV7-8 and TRBJ1-1, with D possibly TRBD1 on 6 matching bases. The CDR3 is 17 amino acids. V was pared by 4 bases and J by 0 bases, with 18 bases between. Germline V gene lookup returns CDR1 SGHVS and CDR2 FQNEAQ. The chain's CDR3 is CASSWTASGQMNTEAFF. The CDR3 region has the DNA TGTGCCAGCAGCTGGACAGCCTCCGGGCAAATGAACACTGAAGCTTTCTTT.

The chain employs TRBV2 and TRBJ2-2; D unresolved. The germline V and J ends were trimmed by 2 bases and 6 bases, with 13 bases remaining between them. Looked up from germline, CDR1 is SNHLY and CDR2 is FYNNEI. This CDR3 comprises 15 residues. The CDR3 nucleotides read TGTGCCAGCAGTGAATTTATGGGTGGAGCCGGGGAGCTGTTTTTT. Translated: CASSEFMGGAGELFF.

The CDR3, as DNA: TGTGCCCAGAGACAGGATAGAAGGGATACGCAGTATTTT. Translating it yields CAQRQDRRDTQYF. The genes are TRBV30 and TRBJ2-3; TRBD1 is a possible D gene (6 bases). There are 13 residues in the CDR3. V lost 8 bases and J 6 bases, leaving 18 bases between the germline ends. The germline V gene has CDR1 GTSNPN and CDR2 SVGIG (reference sequence).

The chain couples TRBV28 to TRBJ1-3; 7 bases are shared with TRBD1. The trim removed 2 bases at V and 4 bases at J, leaving 11 bases unmatched. CDR1 and CDR2 from the germline V gene are MDHEN and SYDVKM. The CDR3 totals 17 residues. CDR3 in amino acids: CASSLRRQGWSGNTIYF. CDR3 nucleotide sequence: TGTGCCAGCAGTTTACGCCGACAGGGTTGGTCCGGAAACACCATATATTTT.

This chain links TRBV18 with TRBJ2-7; possibly TRBD1 for D (5 bases). From germline, CDR1 is KGHSH and CDR2 LQKENI. V dropped 1 base and J dropped 5 bases, with 15 bases sitting between them. The CDR3 is 15 amino acids. CDR3 residues: CASSPLTARANEQYV. DNA for the CDR3: TGTGCCAGCTCACCACTAACGGCCAGGGCCAACGAGCAGTACGTC.

The rearrangement links TRBV28 to TRBJ2-3; 14 bases fit TRBD2. Losses at the gene ends were 5 bases for V and 1 base for J; bases not matched to a gene: 8. This CDR3 comprises 18 residues. Germline V gene data show CDR1 as MDHEN and CDR2 as SYDVKM. The CDR3 sequence: CASSLHGLAGGRTDTQYF. For the CDR3, the DNA is TGTGCCAGCAGTCTCCATGGACTAGCGGGAGGACGCACAGATACGCAGTATTTT.

The genes are TRBV7-8 and TRBJ2-5, with 12 nucleotides matching TRBD2. Losses at the gene ends were 4 bases for V and 2 bases for J; bases not matched to a gene: 8. The CDR3 is made up of 17 amino acids. Germline CDR1 is SGHVS and CDR2 is FQNEAQ. CDR3 nucleotides: TGTGCCAGCAGCTGGGGGACTAGCGGGTATCTACAAGAGACCCAGTACTTC. Amino acids: CASSWGTSGYLQETQYF.

This chain uses TRBV7-8 with TRBJ1-4, with D unclear. Trimming pared 6 bases from V and 2 bases from J, leaving 10 bases between. CDR1 SGHVS and CDR2 FQNEAQ come from the germline V gene. The CDR3 runs 14 residues. For the CDR3, the DNA is TGTGCCAGCAGGATCAGAGGGACTAATGAAAAACTGTTTTTT. It is translated as CASRIRGTNEKLFF. The full variable domain, completed using reference TRBV7-8 and TRBJ1-4, is GAGVSQSPRYKVAKRGQDVALRCDPISGHVSLFWYQQALGQGPEFLTYFQNEAQLDKSGLPSDRFFAERPEGSVSTLKIQRTQQEDSAVYLCASRIRGTNEKLFFGSGTQLSVL.

J is TRBJ1-5 and V is TRBV18, with D unclear. In germline, CDR1 is KGHSH, CDR2 LQKENI. The V gene lost 3 bases and the J gene lost 4 bases, with 10 bases spanning the gap. The CDR3 sequence is 14 residues long. CDR3 in amino acids: CASSPEVGNQPQHF. The CDR3 DNA reads as TGTGCCAGCTCACCGGAGGTTGGGAATCAGCCCCAGCATTTT.

The chain has TRBV15 and TRBJ1-2, with 7 bases fitting TRBD1. Losses at the gene ends were 4 bases for V and 3 bases for J; bases not matched to a gene: 11. Germline assignment: CDR1 LNHNV and CDR2 YYDKDF (reference sequence). The CDR3 contains 16 residues. The CDR3 nucleotides are TGTGCCACCAGCACCGACTACTCCGGACAGGACTATGGCTACACCTTC. It yields the protein CATSTDYSGQDYGYTF.

The chain combines TRBV3-1 (or the pseudogene TRBV3-2) with TRBJ1-5, with a tentative D call TRBD1 (5 bases). Germline CDR1 reads LGHDT; CDR2 reads YNNKEL (reference sequence). The CDR3 covers 16 residues. The V and J ends lost 0 bases and 6 bases respectively, with 15 bases between them. The CDR3 nucleotides are TGTGCCAGCAGCCAAGATTCCTTCGGGGGGAGTCAGCCCCAGCATTTT. Its translation is CASSQDSFGGSQPQHF.

The gene calls are TRBV9 and TRBJ2-1; the match to TRBD2 covers 10 bases. Germline V CDR1 and CDR2: SGDLS, YYNGEE. The CDR3 is 15 residues long. Unmatched junction bases numbered 4, after V lost 3 bases and J lost 4 bases. CDR3 protein: CASSGGLAVYNEQFF. DNA of the CDR3: TGTGCCAGCAGCGGCGGACTAGCGGTTTACAATGAGCAGTTCTTC.

The V gene is TRBV6-5, the J gene TRBJ1-3; D is unclear. The CDR3 runs 15 residues. The V end lost 9 bases, the J end lost 0 bases, and 15 bases lay between the germline ends. Germline values: CDR1 MNHEY, CDR2 SVGAGI. CDR3 sequence reads: CASGGQRDSGNTIYF. The CDR3 DNA reads TGTGCCAGTGGTGGGCAGAGGGACTCTGGAAACACCATATATTTT.

Notes on this clone: The same CDR3 is also encoded by other DNA sequences in this sample. This chain uses TRBV19 with TRBJ1-2; no firm D call. The germline V and J ends were trimmed by 3 bases and 4 bases, with 9 bases remaining between them. Germline CDR1 reads LNHDA; CDR2 reads SQIVND (reference sequence). The CDR3 has 13 amino acids. The CDR3 protein is CASSIAGSYGYTF. The CDR3 nucleotides read TGTGCCAGTAGTATCGCGGGGTCCTATGGCTACACCTTC. Based on the CDR3 plus reference TRBV19 and TRBJ1-2, the full variable domain is DGGITQSPKYLFRKEGQNVTLSCEQNLNHDAMYWYRQDPGQGLRLIYYSQIVNDFQKGDIAEGYSVSREKKESFPLTVTSAQKNPTAFYLCASSIAGSYGYTFGSGTRLTVV.

This clone was seen only once. The chain has TRBV6-5 and TRBJ1-3; D remains unclear. Trimming removed 4 bases at V and 3 bases at J, with 4 bases between. This CDR3 is built from 12 residues. Germline V lookup: CDR1 MNHEY, CDR2 SVGAGI. The CDR3 nucleotides are TGTGCCAGCAGTTCGGTTGGAAACACCATATATTTT. It encodes CASSSVGNTIYF.

The V and J genes are TRBV7-9 and TRBJ2-5; D remains unclear. There are 12 residues in the CDR3. V lost 2 bases and J 5 bases, leaving 6 bases between the germline ends. Germline values: CDR1 SEHNR, CDR2 FQNEAQ (reference sequence). CDR3 coding DNA: TGTGCCAGCAGCTTATCTAGGGAGACCCAGTACTTC. Translating it yields CASSLSRETQYF.

V and J are TRBV6-8 and TRBJ1-2, with D possibly being TRBD1 (5 bases). V was trimmed by 0 bases and J by 7 bases, leaving 27 bases between them. The CDR3 length is 19 residues. In germline, CDR1 is MNHGY, CDR2 SAAAGT. The CDR3 loop is CASSYSKETRRAGGGGYTF. The CDR3 DNA sequence: TGTGCCAGCAGTTACTCGAAAGAGACCCGGAGAGCCGGGGGTGGTGGCTACACCTTC.

The chain is built from TRBV30 and TRBJ2-1, with 7 bases that match TRBD1. J lost 2 bases, V lost 2 bases, and 0 bases had no gene match. Germline lookup yields CDR1 GTSNPN and CDR2 SVGIG (reference sequence). The CDR3 is 13 amino acids. In nucleotides, the CDR3 is TGTGCCTGGAGTAGGGGGCCCTACAATGAGCAGTTCTTC. Translating gives CAWSRGPYNEQFF.

This chain's CDR3 is CASSLGGGLAEAFF. The CDR3 nucleotides read TGTGCCAGCAGCCTAGGAGGAGGGTTGGCTGAAGCTTTCTTT. The genes are TRBV6-2 or TRBV6-3 and TRBJ1-1; no clear D gene. V lost 6 bases, J lost 6 bases, and 17 bases lay in between. From germline, CDR1 is MNHEY and CDR2 SVGEGT. The CDR3 has 14 residues.

This chain joins TRBV7-2 and TRBJ1-2; D call uncertain. The V end lost 3 bases, the J end lost 0 bases, and 8 bases lay between the germline ends. This CDR3 has 14 amino acids. Germline V lookup: CDR1 SGHTA, CDR2 FQGNSA. The CDR3 DNA reads TGTGCCAGCAGCTTCACCGGGACTAACTATGGCTACACCTTC. Amino acids: CASSFTGTNYGYTF.

This rearrangement joins TRBV19 to TRBJ1-1; possibly TRBD1 for D (5 bases). This CDR3 region has 14 residues. V was shortened by 5 bases and J by 3 bases, with 13 bases between the two germline ends. Germline V gene sequence: CDR1 LNHDA, CDR2 SQIVND (reference sequence). This chain's CDR3 is CASSPRVFDTEAFF. In DNA form, the CDR3 reads TGTGCCAGTAGTCCCAGGGTTTTTGACACTGAAGCTTTCTTT.

This chain links TRBV6-8 with TRBJ2-7, with a possible D match to TRBD1 (6 bases). Between the trimmed V and J ends, which lost 8 bases and 3 bases, there was a span of 17 bases. The CDR3 contains 14 residues. Germline loops: CDR1 MNHGY, CDR2 SAAAGT. The CDR3 region has the DNA TGTGCCAGCTCTCCTAGGACAGATTTCTACGAGCAGTACTTC. It is translated as CASSPRTDFYEQYF.

Here the CDR3 DNA reads TGTGCCAGCAGCTTAGCGCCGACTAGCGGGGGGCGTTGGGGCACCGGGGAGCTGTTTTTT. This gives the protein CASSLAPTSGGRWGTGELFF. This rearrangement joins TRBV7-2 to TRBJ2-2; 13 positions match TRBD2. The length of the CDR3 is 20 residues. Germline V lookup: CDR1 SGHTA, CDR2 FQGNSA. The junction had 11 bases not matched to a gene; V was cut back by 0 bases and J by 4 bases.

This chain uses TRBV3-1 (or the pseudogene TRBV3-2) with TRBJ1-6; tentatively, D is TRBD1 (5 bases). The V end was cut by 3 bases, the J end by 11 bases, with 14 bases between. The germline gives CDR1 LGHDT, CDR2 YNNKEL (reference sequence). The CDR3 sequence is 14 residues long. CDR3 in amino acids: CASSQWTEGTPLHF. DNA of the CDR3: TGTGCCAGCAGCCAGTGGACGGAGGGGACACCCCTCCACTTT.

The chain carries TRBV6-5 and TRBJ2-3; tentatively, D is TRBD2 (7 bases). Trimming took 10 bases from V and 3 from J, leaving 17 bases between them. The CDR3 contains 14 residues. Germline values: CDR1 MNHEY, CDR2 SVGAGI. The CDR3 sequence is CATAEGRGTDTQYF. The CDR3 DNA is TGTGCCACCGCGGAGGGGAGGGGGACAGATACGCAGTATTTT.

The CDR3 spells CASSLAGTGDTDTQYF. CDR3 coding DNA: TGTGCCAGCAGCTTGGCCGGGACAGGGGACACAGATACGCAGTATTTT. This chain links TRBV5-8 with TRBJ2-3; TRBD1 matches 10 bases. The CDR3 runs to 16 residues. Losses at the gene ends were 0 bases for V and 2 bases for J; bases not matched to a gene: 3. Per germline, CDR1 SGHTS and CDR2 YDEGEE.

The chain employs TRBV10-3 and TRBJ1-2, with 7 bases identical to TRBD1. The length of the CDR3 is 16 residues. Trimming at V came to 6 bases and at J to 3 bases, leaving 13 bases not matched to a gene. Germline CDR1 and CDR2: ENHRY and SYGVKD. The CDR3: CAISELRGTQHYGYTF. The CDR3 bases are TGTGCCATCAGCGAACTCAGGGGGACCCAACACTATGGCTACACCTTC.

This sequence joins TRBV5-4 and TRBJ1-1; tentative D call: TRBD1 (5 bases). Germline V gives CDR1 SGHNT, CDR2 YYREEE (reference sequence). V was clipped by 5 bases and J by 2 bases, with 16 bases between them. This CDR3 is 15 amino acids long. CDR3 DNA: TGTGCCAGCAGTTACAGACAGTACTCCAACACTGAAGCTTTCTTT. Translating it yields CASSYRQYSNTEAFF.